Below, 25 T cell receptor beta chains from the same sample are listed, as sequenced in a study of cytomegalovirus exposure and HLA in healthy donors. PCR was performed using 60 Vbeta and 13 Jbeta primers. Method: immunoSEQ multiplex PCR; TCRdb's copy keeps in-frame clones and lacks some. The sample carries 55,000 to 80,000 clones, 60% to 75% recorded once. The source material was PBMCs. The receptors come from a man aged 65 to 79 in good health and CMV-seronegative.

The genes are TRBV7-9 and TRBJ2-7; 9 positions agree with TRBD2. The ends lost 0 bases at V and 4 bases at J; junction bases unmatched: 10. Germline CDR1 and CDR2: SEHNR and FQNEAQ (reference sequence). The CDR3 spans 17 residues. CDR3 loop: CASSLAGGGVIIYEQYF. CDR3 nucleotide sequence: TGTGCCAGCAGCTTAGCAGGCGGGGGGGTTATCATTTACGAGCAGTACTTC.

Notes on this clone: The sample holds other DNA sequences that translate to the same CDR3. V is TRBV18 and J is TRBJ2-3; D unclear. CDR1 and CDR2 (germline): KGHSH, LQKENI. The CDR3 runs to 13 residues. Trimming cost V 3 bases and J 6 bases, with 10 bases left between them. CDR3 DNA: TGTGCCAGCTCACCCCCGCAGGCTGATACGCAGTATTTT. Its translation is CASSPPQADTQYF.

The CDR3 bases are TGTGCCAGCAGCTTACAAACAGGATCACTCTACGAGCAGTACTTC. The encoded protein is CASSLQTGSLYEQYF. The chain is built from TRBV7-2 and TRBJ2-7; D possibly corresponds to TRBD1 (5 bases). Germline CDR1 SGHTA, CDR2 FQGNSA. This CDR3 comprises 15 residues. V gave up 2 bases and J gave up 3 bases, with 14 bases separating them.

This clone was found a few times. The CDR3 sequence is CASSSRDTLWGYTF. The CDR3 bases are TGTGCCAGCAGCTCCCGGGACACGCTCTGGGGCTACACCTTC. This chain links TRBV5-5 with TRBJ1-2, with D perhaps matching TRBD1 (6 bases). Germline values: CDR1 SGHKS, CDR2 YYEKEE (reference sequence). This CDR3 is 14 amino acids long. V lost 3 bases to trimming and J lost 8 bases, with 17 bases between them.

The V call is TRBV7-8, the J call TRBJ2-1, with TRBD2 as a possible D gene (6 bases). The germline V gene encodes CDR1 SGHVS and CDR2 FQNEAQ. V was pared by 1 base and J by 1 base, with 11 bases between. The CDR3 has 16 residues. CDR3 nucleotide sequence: TGTGCCAGCAGCTTAGTGGCTAGCGCTTCCTACAATGAGCAGTTCTTC. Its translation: CASSLVASASYNEQFF.

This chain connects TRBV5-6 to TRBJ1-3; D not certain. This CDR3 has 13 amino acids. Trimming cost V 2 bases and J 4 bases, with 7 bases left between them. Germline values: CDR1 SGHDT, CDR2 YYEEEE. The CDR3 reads CASSFPQGNTIYF. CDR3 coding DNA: TGTGCCAGCAGCTTCCCCCAGGGAAACACCATATATTTT.

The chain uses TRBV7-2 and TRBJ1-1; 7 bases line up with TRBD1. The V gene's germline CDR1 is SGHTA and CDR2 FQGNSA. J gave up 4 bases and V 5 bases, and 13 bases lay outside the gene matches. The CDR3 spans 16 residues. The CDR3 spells CASSPDRVRKGTEAFF. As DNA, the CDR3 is TGTGCCAGCAGCCCAGACAGGGTGAGGAAAGGCACTGAAGCTTTCTTT.

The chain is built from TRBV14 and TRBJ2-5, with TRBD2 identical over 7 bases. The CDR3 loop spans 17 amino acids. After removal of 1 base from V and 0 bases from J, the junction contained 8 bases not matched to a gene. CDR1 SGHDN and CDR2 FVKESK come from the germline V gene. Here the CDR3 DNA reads TGTGCCAGCAGCCAAGGCGGTGGGAGGGTCGACCAAGAGACCCAGTACTTC. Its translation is CASSQGGGRVDQETQYF.

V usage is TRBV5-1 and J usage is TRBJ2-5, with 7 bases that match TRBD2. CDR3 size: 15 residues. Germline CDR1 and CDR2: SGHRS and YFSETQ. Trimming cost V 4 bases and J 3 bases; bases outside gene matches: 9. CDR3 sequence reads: CASSTHGLDKETQYF. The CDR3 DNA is TGCGCCAGCAGCACACACGGACTAGACAAAGAGACCCAGTACTTC.

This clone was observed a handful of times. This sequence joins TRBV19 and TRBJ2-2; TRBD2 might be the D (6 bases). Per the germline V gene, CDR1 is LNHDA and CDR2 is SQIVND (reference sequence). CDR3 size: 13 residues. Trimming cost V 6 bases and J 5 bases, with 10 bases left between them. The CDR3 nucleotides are TGTGCCAGTAGCGGGAGAATTACCGGGGAGCTGTTTTTT. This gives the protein CASSGRITGELFF. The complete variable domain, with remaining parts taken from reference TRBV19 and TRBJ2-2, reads DGGITQSPKYLFRKEGQNVTLSCEQNLNHDAMYWYRQDPGQGLRLIYYSQIVNDFQKGDIAEGYSVSREKKESFPLTVTSAQKNPTAFYLCASSGRITGELFFGEGSRLTVL.

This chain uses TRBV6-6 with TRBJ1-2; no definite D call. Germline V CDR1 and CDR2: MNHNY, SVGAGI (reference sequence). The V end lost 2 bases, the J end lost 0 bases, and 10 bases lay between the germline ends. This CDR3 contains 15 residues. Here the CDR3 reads CASSYGQAANYGYTF. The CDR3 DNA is TGTGCCAGCAGTTACGGGCAGGCAGCTAACTATGGCTACACCTTC.

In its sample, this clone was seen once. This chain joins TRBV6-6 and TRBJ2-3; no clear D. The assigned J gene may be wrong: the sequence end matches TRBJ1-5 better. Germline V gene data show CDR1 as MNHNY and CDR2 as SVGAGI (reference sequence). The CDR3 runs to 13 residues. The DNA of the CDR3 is TGTGCCAGCAGAACCTTTGACACAGATACGCAGCATTTT. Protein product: CASRTFDTDTQHF.

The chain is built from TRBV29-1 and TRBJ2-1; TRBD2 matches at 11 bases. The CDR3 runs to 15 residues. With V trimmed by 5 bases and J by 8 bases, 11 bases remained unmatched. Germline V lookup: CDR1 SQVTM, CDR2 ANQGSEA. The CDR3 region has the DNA TGCAGCGTTTCAATAGCGGGGGGGCTTCAGGATGAGCAGTTCTTC. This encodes CSVSIAGGLQDEQFF.

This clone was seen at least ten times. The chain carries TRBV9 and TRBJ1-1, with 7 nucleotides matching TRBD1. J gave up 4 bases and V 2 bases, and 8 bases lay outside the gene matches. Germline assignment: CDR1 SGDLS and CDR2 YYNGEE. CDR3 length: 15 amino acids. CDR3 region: CASSVSDRVSTEAFF. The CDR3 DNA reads TGTGCCAGCAGCGTCTCCGACAGGGTCAGCACTGAAGCTTTCTTT.

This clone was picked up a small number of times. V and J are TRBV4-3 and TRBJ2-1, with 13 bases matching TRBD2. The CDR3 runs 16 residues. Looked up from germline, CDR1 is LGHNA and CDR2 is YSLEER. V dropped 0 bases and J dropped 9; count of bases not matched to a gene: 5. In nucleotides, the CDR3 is TGCGCCAGCAGCCAAGAGGGACTAGCGGGAAGGAGTGAGCAGTTCTTC. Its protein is CASSQEGLAGRSEQFF.

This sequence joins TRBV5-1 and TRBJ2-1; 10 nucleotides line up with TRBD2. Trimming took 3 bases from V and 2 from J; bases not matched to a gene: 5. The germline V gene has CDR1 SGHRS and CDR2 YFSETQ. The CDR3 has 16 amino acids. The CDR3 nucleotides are TGCGCCAGCAGCTCCACCCTAGCGGGAGCCTACAATGAGCAGTTCTTC. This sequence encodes CASSSTLAGAYNEQFF.

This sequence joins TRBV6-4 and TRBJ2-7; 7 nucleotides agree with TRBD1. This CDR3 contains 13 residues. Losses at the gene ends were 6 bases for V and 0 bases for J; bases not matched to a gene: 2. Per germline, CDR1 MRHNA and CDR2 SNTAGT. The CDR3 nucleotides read TGTGCCAGCAGGAGGGACAGCTCCTACGAGCAGTACTTC. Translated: CASRRDSSYEQYF.

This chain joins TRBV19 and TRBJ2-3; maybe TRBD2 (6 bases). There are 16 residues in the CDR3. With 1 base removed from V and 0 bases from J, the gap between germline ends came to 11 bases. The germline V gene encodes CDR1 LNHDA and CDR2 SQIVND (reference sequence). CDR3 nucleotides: TGTGCCAGTAGTATAGGGGTAGGGACTAGCACAGATACGCAGTATTTT. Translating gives CASSIGVGTSTDTQYF.

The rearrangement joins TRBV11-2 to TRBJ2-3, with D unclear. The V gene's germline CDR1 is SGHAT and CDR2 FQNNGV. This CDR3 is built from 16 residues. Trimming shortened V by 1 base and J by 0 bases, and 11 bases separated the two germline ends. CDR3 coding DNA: TGTGCCAGCAGCTTAGTACTTCTCACTAGCACAGATACGCAGTATTTT. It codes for CASSLVLLTSTDTQYF.

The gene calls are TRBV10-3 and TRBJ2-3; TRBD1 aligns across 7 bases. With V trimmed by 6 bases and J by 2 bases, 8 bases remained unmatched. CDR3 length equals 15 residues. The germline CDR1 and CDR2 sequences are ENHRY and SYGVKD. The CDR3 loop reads CAIRSGTAVTDTQYF. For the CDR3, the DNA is TGTGCCATCAGGTCCGGGACAGCGGTCACAGATACGCAGTATTTT.

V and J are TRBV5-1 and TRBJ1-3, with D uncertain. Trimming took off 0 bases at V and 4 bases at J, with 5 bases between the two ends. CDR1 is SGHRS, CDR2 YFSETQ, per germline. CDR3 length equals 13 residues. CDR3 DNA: TGCGCCAGCAGCTTGGATATGGGAAACACCATATATTTT. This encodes CASSLDMGNTIYF.

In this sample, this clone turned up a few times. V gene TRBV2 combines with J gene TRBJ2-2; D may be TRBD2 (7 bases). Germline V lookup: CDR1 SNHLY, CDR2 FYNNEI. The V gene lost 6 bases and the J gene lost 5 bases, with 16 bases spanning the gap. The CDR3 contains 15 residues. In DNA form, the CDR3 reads TGTGCCAGCAGCTTGGGGGGGGGCCCGACCGGGGAGCTGTTTTTT. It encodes CASSLGGGPTGELFF.

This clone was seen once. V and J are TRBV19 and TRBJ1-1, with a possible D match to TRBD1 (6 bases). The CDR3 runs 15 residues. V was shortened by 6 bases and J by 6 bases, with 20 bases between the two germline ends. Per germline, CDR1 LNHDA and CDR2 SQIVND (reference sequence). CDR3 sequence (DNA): TGTGCCAGTAGGGACAGTCCGTCTGGGTACGCTGAAGCTTTCTTT. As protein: CASRDSPSGYAEAFF.

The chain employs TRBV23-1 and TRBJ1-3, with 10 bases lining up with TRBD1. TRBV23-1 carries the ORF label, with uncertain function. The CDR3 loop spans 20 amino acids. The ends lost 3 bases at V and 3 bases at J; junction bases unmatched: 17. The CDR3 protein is CASSHWRGQGQDLLGNTIYF. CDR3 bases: TGCGCCAGCAGTCATTGGCGGGGACAGGGGCAAGACCTACTTGGAAACACCATATATTTT.

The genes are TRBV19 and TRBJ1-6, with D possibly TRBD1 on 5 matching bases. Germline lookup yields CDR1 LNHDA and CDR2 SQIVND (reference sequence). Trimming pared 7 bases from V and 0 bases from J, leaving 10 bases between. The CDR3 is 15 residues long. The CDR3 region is CASIDSSSYNSPLHF. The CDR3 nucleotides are TGTGCCAGTATAGACAGTAGCTCCTATAATTCACCCCTCCACTTT.